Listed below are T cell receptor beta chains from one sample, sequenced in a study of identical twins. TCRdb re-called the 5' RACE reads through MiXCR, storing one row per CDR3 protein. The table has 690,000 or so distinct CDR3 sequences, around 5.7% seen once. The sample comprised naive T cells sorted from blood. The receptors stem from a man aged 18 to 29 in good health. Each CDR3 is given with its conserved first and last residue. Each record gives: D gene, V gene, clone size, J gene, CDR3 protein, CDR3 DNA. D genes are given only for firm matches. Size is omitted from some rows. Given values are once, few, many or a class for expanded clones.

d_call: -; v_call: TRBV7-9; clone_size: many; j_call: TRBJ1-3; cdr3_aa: CASPDTRNTIYF; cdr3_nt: TGTGCCTCCCCCGACACAAGAAACACCATATATTTT
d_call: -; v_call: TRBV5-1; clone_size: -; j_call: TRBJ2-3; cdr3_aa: CASSLVGLYTDTQYF; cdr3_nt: TGCGCCAGCAGCTTGGTAGGACTATACACAGATACGCAGTATTTT
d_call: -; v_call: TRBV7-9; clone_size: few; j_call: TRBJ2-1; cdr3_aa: CASQMTGPNEQFF; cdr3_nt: TGTGCCAGCCAGATGACAGGCCCCAATGAGCAGTTCTTC
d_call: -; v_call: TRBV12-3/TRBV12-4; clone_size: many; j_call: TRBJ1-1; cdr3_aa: CASTPREGTEAFF; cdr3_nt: TGTGCCAGCACCCCGAGGGAGGGGACTGAAGCTTTCTTT
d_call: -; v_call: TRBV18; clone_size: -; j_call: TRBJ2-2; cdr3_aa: CASSPDTNTGELFF; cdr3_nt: TGTGCCAGCTCACCCGACACGAACACCGGGGAGCTGTTTTTT
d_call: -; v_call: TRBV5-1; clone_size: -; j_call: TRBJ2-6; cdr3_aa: CASSLMVSGANVLTF; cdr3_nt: TGCGCCAGCAGCTTGATGGTTTCTGGGGCCAACGTCCTGACTTTC
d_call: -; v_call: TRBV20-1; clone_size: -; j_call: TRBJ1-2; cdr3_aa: CRLEDGYTF; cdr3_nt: TGCAGGCTGGAGGATGGCTACACCTTC
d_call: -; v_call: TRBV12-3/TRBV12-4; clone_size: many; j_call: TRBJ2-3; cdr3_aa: CASSFLGESTDTQYF; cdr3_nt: TGTGCCAGCAGTTTTTTGGGGGAGAGCACAGATACGCAGTATTTT
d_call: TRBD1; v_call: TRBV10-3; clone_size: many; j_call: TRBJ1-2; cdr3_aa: CAISDRQGADYGYTF; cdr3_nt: TGTGCCATCAGTGATAGACAGGGGGCAGACTATGGCTACACCTTC
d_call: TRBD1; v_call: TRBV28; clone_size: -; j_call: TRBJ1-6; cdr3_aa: CASRSGQGNSPLHF; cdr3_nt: TGTGCCAGCAGGTCGGGACAGGGGAATTCACCCCTCCACTTT
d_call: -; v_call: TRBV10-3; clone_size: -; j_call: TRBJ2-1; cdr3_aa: CAIGSGATTEHEQFF; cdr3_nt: TGTGCCATCGGCTCCGGGGCTACTACTGAGCATGAGCAGTTCTTC
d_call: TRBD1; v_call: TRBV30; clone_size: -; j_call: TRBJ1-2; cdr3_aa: CAWMGQGLGGYTF; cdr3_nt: TGTGCCTGGATGGGACAGGGTTTAGGCGGCTACACCTTC
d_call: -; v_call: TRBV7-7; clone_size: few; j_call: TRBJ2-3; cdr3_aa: CASSLAWADTQYF; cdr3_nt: TGTGCCAGCAGCTTAGCGTGGGCGGATACGCAGTATTTT
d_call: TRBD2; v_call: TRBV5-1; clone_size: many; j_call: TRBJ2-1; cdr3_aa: CASSVLAGDYNEQFF; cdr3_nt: TGCGCCAGCAGCGTACTAGCGGGAGACTACAATGAGCAGTTCTTC
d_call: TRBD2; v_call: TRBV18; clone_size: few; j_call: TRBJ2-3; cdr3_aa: CASSSTGLAEEPYTQYF; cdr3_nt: TGTGCCAGCTCATCCACTGGACTAGCGGAAGAACCTTATACGCAGTATTTT
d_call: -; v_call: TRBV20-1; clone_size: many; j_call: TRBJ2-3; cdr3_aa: CSARIVPSTDTQYF; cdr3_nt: TGCAGTGCTAGGATCGTCCCTAGCACAGATACGCAGTATTTT
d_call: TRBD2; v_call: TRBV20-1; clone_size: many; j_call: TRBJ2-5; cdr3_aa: CSASTQLAGGMGQYF; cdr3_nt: TGCAGTGCTAGCACCCAACTAGCGGGAGGGATGGGCCAGTACTTC
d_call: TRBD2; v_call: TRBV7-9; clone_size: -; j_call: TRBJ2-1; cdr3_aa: CASSMTGTSESEQFF; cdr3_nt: TGTGCCAGCAGCATGACCGGGACTAGCGAAAGTGAGCAGTTCTTC
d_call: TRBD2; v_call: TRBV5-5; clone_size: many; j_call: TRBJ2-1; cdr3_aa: CASSQTSGANEQFF; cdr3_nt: TGTGCCAGCAGCCAGACTAGCGGGGCCAATGAGCAGTTCTTC
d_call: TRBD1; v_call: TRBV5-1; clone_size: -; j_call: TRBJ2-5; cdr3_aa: CASSLAGTAEETQYF; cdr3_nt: TGCGCCAGCAGCTTGGCCGGGACAGCAGAAGAGACCCAGTACTTC
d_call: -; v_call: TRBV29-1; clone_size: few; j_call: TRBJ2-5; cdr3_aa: CSTLYREVNQETQYF; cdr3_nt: TGCAGCACATTGTATCGGGAAGTGAACCAAGAGACCCAGTACTTC
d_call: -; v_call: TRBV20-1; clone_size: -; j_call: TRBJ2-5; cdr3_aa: CSARLVVQQETQYF; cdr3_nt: TGCAGTGCTCGCCTGGTCGTACAGCAAGAGACCCAGTACTTC
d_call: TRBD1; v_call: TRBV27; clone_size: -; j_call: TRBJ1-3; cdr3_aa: CASSLTGRRVSGNTIYF; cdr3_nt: TGTGCCAGCAGCCTGACAGGGAGGAGAGTCTCTGGAAACACCATATATTTT
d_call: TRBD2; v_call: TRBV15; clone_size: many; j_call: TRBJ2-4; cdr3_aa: CATSSVGLAGVGNIQYF; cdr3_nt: TGTGCCACCAGTTCGGTCGGACTAGCGGGAGTCGGAAACATTCAGTACTTC
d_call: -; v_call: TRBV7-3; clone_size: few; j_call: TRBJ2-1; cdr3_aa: CASRLASSSEQFF; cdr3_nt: TGTGCCAGCCGATTAGCGAGCTCCTCAGAGCAGTTCTTC
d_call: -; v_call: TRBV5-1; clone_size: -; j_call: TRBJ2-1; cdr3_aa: CASSLESGKFQFF; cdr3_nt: TGCGCCAGCAGCTTGGAGTCAGGGAAGTTTCAGTTCTTC
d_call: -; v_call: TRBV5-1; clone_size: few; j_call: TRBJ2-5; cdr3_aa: CASSSILVDETQYF; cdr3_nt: TGCGCCAGCAGCTCCATACTAGTTGATGAGACCCAGTACTTC
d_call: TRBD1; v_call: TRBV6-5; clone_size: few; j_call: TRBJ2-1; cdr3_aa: CASSYGQGVMGEQFF; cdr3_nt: TGTGCCAGCAGTTACGGCCAGGGGGTGATGGGTGAGCAGTTCTTC
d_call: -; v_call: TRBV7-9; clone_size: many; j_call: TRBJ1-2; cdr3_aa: CASSLAEANYGYTF; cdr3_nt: TGTGCCAGCAGCTTAGCAGAAGCTAACTATGGCTACACCTTC
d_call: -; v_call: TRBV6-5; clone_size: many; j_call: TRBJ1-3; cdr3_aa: CASSYSSGNSGNTIYF; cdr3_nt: TGTGCCAGCAGTTACTCATCGGGAAACTCTGGAAACACCATATATTTT
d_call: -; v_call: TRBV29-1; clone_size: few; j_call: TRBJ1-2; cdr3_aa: CSVELSPKVGNYGYTF; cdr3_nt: TGCAGCGTTGAATTGAGTCCCAAAGTTGGAAACTATGGCTACACCTTC
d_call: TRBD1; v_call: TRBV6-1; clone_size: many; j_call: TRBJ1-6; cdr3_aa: CASRIPAGTGGSPLHF; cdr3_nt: TGTGCCAGCAGGATTCCAGCCGGGACAGGGGGTTCACCCCTCCACTTT
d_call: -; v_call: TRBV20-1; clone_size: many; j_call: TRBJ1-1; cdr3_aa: CSAQEDRHTEAFF; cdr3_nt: TGCAGTGCTCAAGAGGACAGACACACTGAAGCTTTCTTT
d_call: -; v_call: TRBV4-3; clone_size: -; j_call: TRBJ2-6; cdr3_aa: CASSLTLQVSGANVLTF; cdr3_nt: TGCGCCAGCAGCTTAACCCTACAGGTTTCTGGGGCCAACGTCCTGACTTTC
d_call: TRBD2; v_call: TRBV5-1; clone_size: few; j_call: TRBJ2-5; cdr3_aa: CASSGGLAGGRETQYF; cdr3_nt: TGCGCCAGCAGCGGGGGACTAGCGGGAGGTCGGGAGACCCAGTACTTC
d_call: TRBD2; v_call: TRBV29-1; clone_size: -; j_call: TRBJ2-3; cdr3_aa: CSVEGTSGIFTSTDTQYF; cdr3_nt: TGCAGCGTTGAGGGGACTAGCGGGATTTTCACTAGCACAGATACGCAGTATTTT
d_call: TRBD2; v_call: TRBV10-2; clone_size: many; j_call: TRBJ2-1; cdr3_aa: CASSETGSGTYNEQFF; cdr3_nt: TGCGCCAGCAGTGAGACGGGTAGCGGGACCTACAATGAGCAGTTCTTC
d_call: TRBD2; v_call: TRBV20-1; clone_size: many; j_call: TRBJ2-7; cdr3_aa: CSARTSGTSYEQYF; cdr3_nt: TGCAGTGCTCGGACTAGCGGGACCTCCTACGAGCAGTACTTC